The 14 T cell receptor beta chains given below trace back to one sample, sequenced in a study of PD-1 blockade in mismatch repair-deficient tumors. TCRdb's copy holds only in-frame clones and misses some; the assay was immunoSEQ multiplex PCR. The sample includes about 51,000 clones, approximately 78% of them seen just once. The sample here was peripheral blood, taken 4 weeks after starting pembrolizumab. The receptor set was obtained from an adult with mismatch repair-deficient cancer.

In nucleotides, the CDR3 is TGTGCCAGCAGTGCCGGCCAGGGGGCTCTTGGCTACACCTTC. As protein: CASSAGQGALGYTF. The chain carries TRBV9 and TRBJ1-2; 8 bases fit TRBD1. J was trimmed by 7 bases and V by 5 bases; bases with no gene match: 10. Germline lookup yields CDR1 SGDLS and CDR2 YYNGEE. CDR3 length: 14 amino acids.

V usage is TRBV6-1 and J usage is TRBJ2-7; 10 bases align to TRBD1. CDR1 and CDR2 from the germline V gene are MNHNS and SASEGT. The length of the CDR3 is 14 residues. V shed 3 bases, J shed 5 bases, and the junction held 4 bases outside the gene matches. The CDR3: CASSDPTGGNEQYF. CDR3 DNA sequence: TGTGCCAGCAGTGATCCGACAGGGGGCAACGAGCAGTACTTC.

This clone was observed once. This chain links TRBV6-5 with TRBJ2-7; 10 bases agree with TRBD2. CDR1 MNHEY and CDR2 SVGAGI come from the germline V gene. The CDR3 loop spans 14 amino acids. J gave up 4 bases and V 2 bases, and 2 bases lay outside the gene matches. The CDR3 region is CASSYQREGYEQYF. The CDR3 DNA reads as TGTGCCAGCAGTTACCAGCGGGAGGGTTACGAGCAGTACTTC.

The chain joins TRBV30 to TRBJ1-1; possibly TRBD1 for D (6 bases). This CDR3 spans 15 amino acids. Trimming took off 0 bases at V and 0 bases at J, with 11 bases between the two ends. The germline CDR1 and CDR2 sequences are GTSNPN and SVGIG (reference sequence). The CDR3 region is CAWSVGGGMNTEAFF. The CDR3 coding sequence is TGTGCCTGGAGTGTAGGGGGGGGTATGAACACTGAAGCTTTCTTT.

V usage is TRBV2 and J usage is TRBJ2-1; maybe TRBD2 (6 bases). Germline values: CDR1 SNHLY, CDR2 FYNNEI. V was trimmed by 7 bases and J by 0 bases, leaving 13 bases between them. This CDR3 comprises 15 residues. The DNA of the CDR3 is TGTGCCAGCACCCGTGGGGGGAGCTCCTACAATGAGCAGTTCTTC. Residues: CASTRGGSSYNEQFF.

The chain carries TRBV11-2 and TRBJ1-4; D remains ambiguous. The germline CDR1 and CDR2 sequences are SGHAT and FQNNGV. Trimming removed 1 base at V and 8 bases at J, with 14 bases between. CDR3 length: 15 residues. The CDR3 DNA sequence: TGTGCCAGCAGCTTAGGAATAGGGCTGCGCGAAAAACTGTTTTTT. Its translation is CASSLGIGLREKLFF.

The genes are TRBV6-6 and TRBJ2-5; TRBD2 matches 9 bases. Per germline, CDR1 MNHNY and CDR2 SVGAGI (reference sequence). The CDR3 extends over 15 amino acids. V was clipped by 6 bases and J by 2 bases; unmatched bases: 7. The CDR3 reads CASSSWTSVQETQYF. CDR3 DNA: TGTGCCAGCAGCTCGTGGACTAGCGTGCAAGAGACCCAGTACTTC.

The chain employs TRBV7-9 and TRBJ1-1; D call uncertain. Per germline, CDR1 SEHNR and CDR2 FQNEAQ (reference sequence). The V gene lost 0 bases and the J gene lost 4 bases, with 9 bases spanning the gap. The CDR3 sequence is 14 residues long. CDR3 in DNA: TGTGCCAGCAGCTTAGCGGAAAGTTTCACTGAAGCTTTCTTT. Translating it yields CASSLAESFTEAFF.

This clone was seen only a few times. This sequence joins TRBV29-1 and TRBJ1-1, with D possibly TRBD1 on 5 matching bases. Looked up from germline, CDR1 is SQVTM and CDR2 is ANQGSEA. The CDR3 is 15 amino acids. Trimming pared 3 bases from V and 1 base from J, leaving 15 bases between. The CDR3 protein is CSVDGRSGGNTEAFF. The CDR3 bases are TGCAGCGTTGACGGACGGTCGGGGGGGAACACTGAAGCTTTCTTT.

CDR3 sequence reads: CASSGVAPLSAGELFF. In nucleotides, the CDR3 is TGTGCCAGCAGTGGAGTGGCGCCCCTTAGCGCCGGGGAGCTGTTTTTT. The chain is built from TRBV6-1 and TRBJ2-2; tentative D call: TRBD2 (5 bases). Germline lookup yields CDR1 MNHNS and CDR2 SASEGT. The CDR3 loop spans 16 amino acids. V lost 4 bases, J lost 6 bases, and 18 bases lay in between.

The CDR3 bases are TGTGCCAGCAGCTTGGGGGGACAGTTAATCGAGCAGTACTTC. It yields the protein CASSLGGQLIEQYF. The chain carries TRBV5-5 and TRBJ2-7, with 7 bases matching TRBD1. The CDR3 contains 14 residues. Germline-derived CDR1 and CDR2 are SGHKS and YYEKEE (reference sequence). J gave up 6 bases and V 0 bases, and 6 bases lay outside the gene matches.

The chain uses TRBV7-9 and TRBJ2-3; 7 nucleotides match TRBD1. With V trimmed by 7 bases and J by 4 bases, 5 bases remained unmatched. The germline V gene has CDR1 SEHNR and CDR2 FQNEAQ (reference sequence). The CDR3 sequence is 13 residues long. This CDR3 is CASNRGGADTQYF. Here the CDR3 DNA reads TGTGCCAGCAACAGGGGCGGCGCAGATACGCAGTATTTT.

V usage is TRBV4-1 and J usage is TRBJ2-1; 8 bases fit TRBD1. The CDR3 has 16 amino acids. V lost 3 bases, J lost 0 bases, and 4 bases stayed unmatched. The germline CDR1 and CDR2 sequences are MGHRA and YSYEKL. The CDR3 loop reads CASSHRDRRSYNEQFF. The CDR3 nucleotides are TGCGCCAGCAGCCACAGGGACAGGCGCTCCTACAATGAGCAGTTCTTC.

This sequence joins TRBV28 and TRBJ2-7; D is uncertain. Trimming removed 5 bases from V and 1 base from J, with 15 bases in between. CDR1 MDHEN and CDR2 SYDVKM come from the germline V gene. The CDR3 extends over 15 amino acids. The CDR3 sequence is CASSLPRLTSYEQYF. CDR3 nucleotide sequence: TGTGCCAGCAGTCTCCCGAGACTTACTTCCTACGAGCAGTACTTC.